What follows are 27 T cell receptor beta chains derived from one specimen sequenced in a study of blood T cells in healthy people across ages. Alongside a J-beta primer mix, a sample-barcoded 5' primer served in a second PCR lasting roughly 6 to 12 cycles. TCRdb used MiXCR to reprocess the 5' RACE reads, holding one entry per CDR3 protein. This table holds 800,000 or so distinct CDR3 sequences, 25% found once. This same sample was also part of a study on T cells of mothers and their children.

Material for sequencing was blood. All receptors come from a boy between 10 and 17 years old in good health.

In this sample, this clonotype turned up a few times. The chain employs TRBV27 and TRBJ1-1; 7 positions agree with TRBD1. Germline-derived CDR1 and CDR2 are MNHEY and SMNVEV (reference sequence). CDR3 size: 14 residues. Trimming at V came to 6 bases and at J to 3 bases, leaving 7 bases not matched to a gene. In DNA form, the CDR3 reads TGTGCCAGCAGGGACCAAACAGGGGACACTGAAGCTTTCTTT. Translation: CASRDQTGDTEAFF.

The J gene is TRBJ2-7, the V gene TRBV27, with D perhaps matching TRBD2 (5 bases). Trimming took off 3 bases at V and 4 bases at J, with 10 bases between the two ends. CDR3 length: 13 amino acids. CDR1 is MNHEY, CDR2 SMNVEV, per germline (reference sequence). CDR3 protein: CASSFGVKYEQYF. In DNA form, the CDR3 reads TGTGCCAGCAGTTTCGGGGTTAAATACGAGCAGTACTTC.

This clonotype was observed a handful of times. This sequence joins TRBV12-3 or TRBV12-4 and TRBJ1-6; 8 bases line up with TRBD1. V was pared by 2 bases and J by 2 bases, with 5 bases of the junction left unmatched. This CDR3 is 17 amino acids long. For the CDR3, the DNA is TGTGCCAGCAGTTTACGAACGGGACAGGCCTATAATTCACCCCTCCACTTT. Residues: CASSLRTGQAYNSPLHF.

This clonotype was observed a few times. The genes are TRBV6-2 or TRBV6-3 and TRBJ2-6, with D possibly matching TRBD1 (6 bases). Trimming shortened V by 0 bases and J by 0 bases, and 15 bases separated the two germline ends. The CDR3 is 19 residues long. The germline V gene encodes CDR1 MNHEY and CDR2 SVGEGT. CDR3 bases: TGTGCCAGCAGTTACTCCGACGGACAGTTAAGCTCTGGGGCCAACGTCCTGACTTTC. As protein: CASSYSDGQLSSGANVLTF.

The chain has TRBV20-1 and TRBJ2-1; the match to TRBD2 covers 9 bases. CDR1 and CDR2 from the germline V gene are DFQATT and SNEGSKA (reference sequence). V gave up 2 bases and J gave up 5 bases; unmatched junction bases: 10. This CDR3 is 16 amino acids long. CDR3 sequence reads: CSARRPAGGLNNEQFF. The CDR3 DNA reads TGCAGTGCTAGAAGGCCAGCGGGAGGTCTAAACAATGAGCAGTTCTTC.

The chain couples TRBV5-6 to TRBJ2-2, with 8 nucleotides matching TRBD2. From germline, CDR1 is SGHDT and CDR2 YYEEEE. This CDR3 comprises 16 residues. The J segment lost 6 bases and the V segment lost 0 bases, leaving 7 bases of the junction unmatched. CDR3 DNA: TGTGCCAGCAGCTTGGTCGGGAGGGCCCGCGCCGGGGAGCTGTTTTTT. Translation: CASSLVGRARAGELFF.

The CDR3 sequence: CASSNAGTGATDTQYF. In nucleotides, the CDR3 is TGTGCCAGCAGTAATGCCGGGACAGGGGCCACAGATACGCAGTATTTT. The V call is TRBV7-9, the J call TRBJ2-3; 10 nucleotides align to TRBD1. The junction had 8 bases not matched to a gene; V was cut back by 6 bases and J by 2 bases. The CDR3 spans 16 residues. Germline CDR1 and CDR2: SEHNR and FQNEAQ (reference sequence). Using reference TRBV7-9 and TRBJ2-3 for the parts outside the CDR3, the full variable domain is DTGVSQNPRHKITKRGQNVTFRCDPISEHNRLYWYRQTLGQGPEFLTYFQNEAQLEKSRLLSDRFSAERPKGSFSTLEIQRTEQGDSAMYLCASSNAGTGATDTQYFGPGTRLTVL.

The J gene is TRBJ2-5, the V gene TRBV2; D may be TRBD1 (6 bases). The J call may be incorrect, as the DNA end agrees better with TRBJ2-7. The CDR3 has 14 residues. CDR1 and CDR2 (germline): SNHLY, FYNNEI. CDR3 sequence reads: CASRDAGVGYEQYF. The CDR3 nucleotides are TGTGCCAGCAGGGACGCAGGGGTAGGGTACGAGCAGTACTTC.

A few counts support this clonotype. A junction boundary mismatches the germline segment, possibly from a read error. The gene calls are TRBV11-2 and TRBJ2-5; D is ambiguous. The CDR3 consists of 12 residues. Per germline, CDR1 SGHAT and CDR2 FQNNGV. Here the CDR3 reads CASSLDRGVLFF. For the CDR3, the DNA is TGTGCCAGCAGCTTAGATCGTGGGGTTCTGTTCTTC.

This clonotype turned up a few times. The chain recombines TRBV28 with TRBJ1-3, with 10 bases identical to TRBD1. CDR3 size: 14 residues. V lost 6 bases to trimming and J lost 4 bases; unmatched junction nucleotides: 3. The germline V gene encodes CDR1 MDHEN and CDR2 SYDVKM. The CDR3, as DNA: TGTGCCAGCAGAGGGACAGGGGAAGGAAACACCATATATTTT. This gives the protein CASRGTGEGNTIYF.

This clonotype was observed a handful of times. This chain links TRBV13 with TRBJ2-1, with 11 bases fitting TRBD1. Germline V gives CDR1 PRHDT, CDR2 FYEKMQ (reference sequence). V lost 3 bases, J lost 8 bases, and 12 bases stayed unmatched. The CDR3 spans 17 residues. CDR3 region: CASSFGTGGLALDEQFF. The DNA of the CDR3 is TGTGCCAGCAGCTTTGGGACAGGGGGACTTGCATTGGATGAGCAGTTCTTC.

This clonotype was picked up a small number of times. V and J are TRBV6-4 and TRBJ1-1; tentative D call: TRBD1 (5 bases). The CDR3 covers 14 residues. The V end was cut by 3 bases, the J end by 0 bases, with 8 bases between. CDR1 and CDR2 from the germline V gene are MRHNA and SNTAGT. DNA of the CDR3: TGTGCCAGCAGTGAACGGGGGGTGAACACTGAAGCTTTCTTT. Amino acid sequence: CASSERGVNTEAFF.

The CDR3 loop reads CSARDLTKYEQYF. The CDR3 DNA reads TGCAGTGCTAGAGATCTGACCAAATACGAGCAGTACTTC. The chain links TRBV20-1 to TRBJ2-5; unclear D gene. Near its end, the DNA agrees better with TRBJ2-7, so the J call may be wrong. This CDR3 region has 13 residues. The germline V gene has CDR1 DFQATT and CDR2 SNEGSKA (reference sequence).

Only a few counts were recorded for this clonotype. V and J are TRBV9 and TRBJ2-1; 8 bases fit TRBD2. The CDR3 is made up of 17 amino acids. Germline CDR1 is SGDLS and CDR2 is YYNGEE. Trimming removed 1 base from V and 3 bases from J; junction bases left unmatched: 9. CDR3 sequence: CASSVSPEAGVYNEQFF. The DNA for the CDR3 is TGTGCCAGCAGCGTATCCCCAGAAGCGGGGGTCTACAATGAGCAGTTCTTC.

This clonotype was detected a few times. This rearrangement joins TRBV28 to TRBJ1-1; TRBD1 matches 9 bases. The V gene's germline CDR1 is MDHEN and CDR2 SYDVKM. Losses at the gene ends were 5 bases for V and 3 bases for J; bases not matched to a gene: 7. This CDR3 has 15 residues. Written as DNA, the CDR3 is TGTGCCAGCAGTGACACAGGGGGCAGGGACACTGAAGCTTTCTTT. It encodes CASSDTGGRDTEAFF.

This rearrangement joins TRBV6-6 to TRBJ2-3, with 7 bases fitting TRBD2. CDR1 and CDR2 from the germline V gene are MNHNY and SVGAGI (reference sequence). V lost 5 bases to trimming and J lost 4 bases; unmatched junction nucleotides: 15. The CDR3 sequence is 17 residues long. The CDR3 protein is CASSIGWAGEVPDTQYF. CDR3 nucleotides: TGTGCCAGCAGTATAGGGTGGGCGGGGGAGGTCCCAGATACGCAGTATTTT.

This clonotype was counted between two and nine times. V and J are TRBV29-1 and TRBJ1-1; D is perhaps TRBD1 (5 bases). Trimming stripped 7 bases from V and 5 bases from J, with 23 bases between. The length of the CDR3 is 15 residues. CDR1 is SQVTM, CDR2 ANQGSEA, per germline. As DNA, the CDR3 is TGCAGCGCCGGAAGGTTGGGGCCCCGGGGGACTGAAGCTTTCTTT. Its translation is CSAGRLGPRGTEAFF.

This chain joins TRBV7-9 and TRBJ1-2, with 7 bases identical to TRBD1. Germline lookup yields CDR1 SEHNR and CDR2 FQNEAQ (reference sequence). CDR3 length: 15 residues. V trimming: 6 bases; J trimming: 2 bases; junction bases outside the gene matches: 9. DNA of the CDR3: TGTGCCAGCAGTAACACAGGGGCCCCCAACTATGGCTACACCTTC. This translates into CASSNTGAPNYGYTF.

The J gene is TRBJ2-4, the V gene TRBV20-1; 7 bases map to TRBD2. The CDR3 contains 15 residues. Unmatched junction bases numbered 10, after V lost 6 bases and J lost 2 bases. Germline V gene sequence: CDR1 DFQATT, CDR2 SNEGSKA (reference sequence). The DNA of the CDR3 is TGCAGTGCAAAGGACGGGAGGCTACCCAAAAACATTCAGTACTTC. It codes for CSAKDGRLPKNIQYF.

This chain joins TRBV7-2 and TRBJ2-5; D call uncertain. The end of the DNA fits TRBJ2-7 better, so the J call may be wrong. Germline V gives CDR1 SGHTA, CDR2 FQGNSA. This CDR3 has 13 residues. CDR3 region: CASSTALTYEQYF. The DNA of the CDR3 is TGTGCCAGCAGTACAGCTTTGACCTACGAGCAGTACTTC.

The chain uses TRBV7-6 and TRBJ2-7, with TRBD1 matching 11 bases. Per the germline V gene, CDR1 is SGHVS and CDR2 is FNYEAQ. The length of the CDR3 is 16 residues. With V trimmed by 3 bases and J by 2 bases, 6 bases remained unmatched. The CDR3 nucleotides are TGTGCCAGCAGCTTCGCCGCGGGACAGGGGGCCTACGAGCAGTACTTC. This gives the protein CASSFAAGQGAYEQYF.

In regard to this clonotype: Lacking the conserved final phenylalanine or tryptophan, this CDR3 likely reflects a read error. The chain is built from TRBV20-1 and TRBJ2-7, with TRBD1 matching over 9 bases. Per germline, CDR1 DFQATT and CDR2 SNEGSKA (reference sequence). V dropped 3 bases and J dropped 2; count of bases not matched to a gene: 11. CDR3 length equals 16 residues. The CDR3 loop reads CSASLQPGQGPYEQYL. DNA of the CDR3: TGCAGTGCTAGCCTTCAGCCGGGACAGGGTCCCTACGAGCAGTACCTC.

V gene TRBV6-1 combines with J gene TRBJ2-5; 7 positions agree with TRBD2. The CDR3 loop spans 14 amino acids. Trimming cost V 5 bases and J 4 bases; bases outside gene matches: 7. Germline values: CDR1 MNHNS, CDR2 SASEGT. The CDR3 coding sequence is TGTGCCAGCAGTTCCCAGCGGGGAGGAGAGACCCAGTACTTC. This encodes CASSSQRGGETQYF.

The rearrangement links TRBV7-2 to TRBJ2-1, with 11 bases that match TRBD2. CDR1 and CDR2 (germline): SGHTA, FQGNSA. The V segment lost 5 bases and the J segment 8 bases; nucleotides outside the gene matches: 8. The CDR3 length is 15 residues. The CDR3 nucleotides read TGTGCCAGCAGCACACTAGCGGGAGTATGGGATGAGCAGTTCTTC. It yields the protein CASSTLAGVWDEQFF.

V gene TRBV29-1 combines with J gene TRBJ1-2; TRBD1 aligns across 11 bases. The CDR3 has 14 residues. With 7 bases clipped from V and 7 bases from J, the junction kept 11 bases outside the gene matches. Germline lookup yields CDR1 SQVTM and CDR2 ANQGSEA. CDR3 nucleotide sequence: TGCAGCGCCGGTCGGACAGGGGGCATCTTTGGCTACACCTTC. This translates into CSAGRTGGIFGYTF.

This sequence joins TRBV6-4 and TRBJ2-7; 9 bases agree with TRBD1. There are 15 residues in the CDR3. With V trimmed by 6 bases and J by 2 bases, 8 bases remained unmatched. CDR1 MRHNA and CDR2 SNTAGT come from the germline V gene. This CDR3 is CASSQGQGPAYEQYF. CDR3 sequence (DNA): TGTGCCAGCAGCCAGGGACAGGGTCCGGCCTACGAGCAGTACTTC.

This clonotype came up a few times. The V and J genes are TRBV28 and TRBJ2-5, with D unresolved. The germline V gene encodes CDR1 MDHEN and CDR2 SYDVKM. CDR3 size: 13 residues. V dropped 6 bases and J dropped 2 bases, with 10 bases sitting between them. CDR3 nucleotide sequence: TGTGCCAGCAGCCCGCGCATGCAAGAGACCCAGTACTTC. This translates into CASSPRMQETQYF.